The 31 T cell receptor beta chains below come from one sample, sequenced in a study of shared clonotypes between healthy human individuals (dated by TCRdb to the early 2020s). The library came from the immunoSEQ multiplex PCR assay. What TCRdb holds here is the immuneACCESS table cut down to in-frame rearrangements. Part of the clones is not present; checked against another copy, under half of the missing clones reflect an unresolved V gene, and the others are unexplained. The sample yields fewer than 600,000 clones; roughly 79% were counted once. Around 13% of the sample goes to the ten largest clones. Sequenced input: PBMCs. The receptors derive from a woman between 40 and 50 years old in good health. Some clones in this sample may be carry-over from other donors' samples.

The chain combines TRBV30 with TRBJ1-2; 8 bases line up with TRBD1. Looked up from germline, CDR1 is GTSNPN and CDR2 is SVGIG (reference sequence). The V gene end was trimmed by 4 bases and the J gene end by 4 bases; junction bases not matched to a gene: 8. The CDR3 spans 14 residues. The CDR3 DNA reads as TGTGCCTGGACGAAACAGGGGGTTTTCTATGGCTACACCTTC. It is translated as CAWTKQGVFYGYTF.

Only a few counts were recorded for this clone. The V and J genes are TRBV27 and TRBJ2-5, with no clear D. The CDR3 consists of 13 residues. V dropped 10 bases and J dropped 5 bases, with 17 bases sitting between them. In germline, CDR1 is MNHEY, CDR2 SMNVEV (reference sequence). The CDR3 is CATAAPSRETQYF. The CDR3 nucleotides are TGTGCCACCGCGGCCCCGTCAAGGGAGACCCAGTACTTC.

On this clone itself: One end of the junction varies from germline; a read error may be responsible. The rearrangement joins TRBV27 to TRBJ2-1; 8 nucleotides line up with TRBD2. The CDR3 extends over 14 amino acids. Germline CDR1 MNHEY, CDR2 SMNVEV (reference sequence). The CDR3 DNA is TGTGCCAGCAGTTTAACAAGACTAGCGTGTGAGCAATTCTTC. Translating gives CASSLTRLACEQFF.

The J gene is TRBJ1-5, the V gene TRBV18, with D unresolved. Germline V gives CDR1 KGHSH, CDR2 LQKENI. The CDR3 extends over 16 amino acids. V shed 2 bases and J shed 0 bases, with 11 bases lying between them. DNA for the CDR3: TGTGCCAGCTCACCAGACGCCTCAAATAGCAATCAGCCCCAGCATTTT. Protein: CASSPDASNSNQPQHF.

The genes are TRBV13 and TRBJ2-7; 8 positions match TRBD2. V shed 4 bases and J 1 base; nucleotides not matched to a gene: 6. Germline loops: CDR1 PRHDT, CDR2 FYEKMQ (reference sequence). There are 15 residues in the CDR3. This CDR3 is CASSWRLALSYEQYF. DNA for the CDR3: TGTGCCAGCAGCTGGAGACTAGCGCTATCCTACGAGCAGTACTTC. Based on the CDR3 plus reference TRBV13 and TRBJ2-7, the full variable domain is AAGVIQSPRHLIKEKRETATLKCYPIPRHDTVYWYQQGPGQDPQFLISFYEKMQSDKGSIPDRFSAQQFSDYHSELNMSSLELGDSALYFCASSWRLALSYEQYFGPGTRLTVT.

V gene TRBV4-3 combines with J gene TRBJ2-7; 8 bases align to TRBD1. V lost 4 bases and J lost 3; bases outside the gene matches: 5. The CDR3 covers 14 residues. Germline CDR1 reads LGHNA; CDR2 reads YSLEER. CDR3: CASSPGQGLYEQYF. Here the CDR3 DNA reads TGCGCCAGCAGCCCCGGACAGGGCCTCTACGAGCAGTACTTC.

The V gene is TRBV11-2, the J gene TRBJ2-2; no definite D call. V was trimmed by 3 bases and J by 3 bases, leaving 11 bases between them. CDR3 length equals 15 residues. Germline-derived CDR1 and CDR2 are SGHAT and FQNNGV. Here the CDR3 reads CASSFGSDHTGELFF. CDR3 nucleotides: TGTGCCAGCAGCTTTGGGTCAGACCACACCGGGGAGCTGTTTTTT.

This clone was found once. The rearrangement uses TRBV30 and TRBJ1-1; a possible D gene is TRBD1 (5 bases). This CDR3 region has 11 residues. Germline V gives CDR1 GTSNPN, CDR2 SVGIG (reference sequence). V gave up 1 base and J gave up 7 bases, with 7 bases separating them. The CDR3 bases are TGTGCCTGGAGTGGGGGGAATGAAGCTTTCTTT. Its protein product is CAWSGGNEAFF.

This sequence joins TRBV30 and TRBJ1-2; maybe TRBD1 (5 bases). The V gene lost 2 bases and the J gene lost 4 bases, with 11 bases spanning the gap. The CDR3 spans 13 residues. CDR1 is GTSNPN, CDR2 SVGIG, per germline (reference sequence). The CDR3 loop reads CAWSIGDSYGYTF. DNA for the CDR3: TGTGCCTGGAGTATAGGGGATTCCTATGGCTACACCTTC.

V usage is TRBV6-5 and J usage is TRBJ1-2; 10 positions match TRBD1. Germline assignment: CDR1 MNHEY and CDR2 SVGAGI. This CDR3 has 15 amino acids. Unmatched junction bases numbered 6, after V lost 4 bases and J lost 4 bases. The CDR3 coding sequence is TGTGCCAGCAGTTCCCGGGACAGGGGTGGCTATGGCTACACCTTC. It specifies CASSSRDRGGYGYTF.

The rearrangement links TRBV28 to TRBJ1-2, with a tentative D call TRBD1 (5 bases). CDR1 MDHEN and CDR2 SYDVKM come from the germline V gene. The CDR3 runs 11 residues. V was pared by 4 bases and J by 7 bases, with 7 bases between. The CDR3 here is CASSSTVGYTF. CDR3 DNA sequence: TGTGCCAGCAGTTCGACAGTTGGCTACACCTTC.

V usage is TRBV11-3 and J usage is TRBJ2-7; 11 bases fit TRBD1. The J segment lost 9 bases and the V segment lost 3 bases, leaving 7 bases of the junction unmatched. CDR1 SGHNT and CDR2 YENEEA come from the germline V gene. The CDR3 contains 14 residues. This CDR3 reads CASSFPGQGVGQYF. The CDR3 DNA follows: TGTGCCAGCAGCTTCCCGGGACAGGGGGTTGGGCAGTACTTC. Full variable domain (rest looked up from reference TRBV11-3 and TRBJ2-7): EAGVVQSPRYKIIEKKQPVAFWCNPISGHNTLYWYLQNLGQGPELLIRYENEEAVDDSQLPKDRFSAERLKGVDSTLKIQPAELGDSAVYLCASSFPGQGVGQYFGPGTRLTVT.

V and J are TRBV29-1 and TRBJ2-3; D uncertain. CDR1 is SQVTM, CDR2 ANQGSEA, per germline. V lost 5 bases and J lost 5, with 8 bases in between. This CDR3 contains 11 residues. The DNA for the CDR3 is TGCAGCGTTAAGAGAAGAGATACGCAGTATTTT. The encoded protein is CSVKRRDTQYF.

This chain connects TRBV27 to TRBJ1-3; D may be TRBD1 (6 bases). This CDR3 has 15 amino acids. Looked up from germline, CDR1 is MNHEY and CDR2 is SMNVEV (reference sequence). Deletions cut 4 bases from V and 4 bases from J, with 14 bases between. CDR3 in amino acids: CASSSMTGYGNTIYF. CDR3 coding DNA: TGTGCCAGCAGTTCAATGACAGGTTACGGAAACACCATATATTTT.

The rearrangement joins TRBV5-4 to TRBJ2-3, with 15 bases lining up with TRBD2. Trimming at V came to 4 bases and at J to 0 bases, leaving 6 bases not matched to a gene. The germline gives CDR1 SGHNT, CDR2 YYREEE (reference sequence). The CDR3 length is 18 residues. CDR3 nucleotide sequence: TGTGCCAGCAGCAGAGGGACTAGCGGGAGGCAGAGCACAGATACGCAGTATTTT. Translation: CASSRGTSGRQSTDTQYF.

The rearrangement uses TRBV30 and TRBJ2-4; D not resolved. Trimming cost V 3 bases and J 0 bases, with 6 bases left between them. Germline V CDR1 and CDR2: GTSNPN, SVGIG (reference sequence). The CDR3 covers 13 residues. The chain's CDR3 is CAWRGVAKNIQYF. CDR3 nucleotides: TGTGCCTGGAGAGGTGTAGCCAAAAACATTCAGTACTTC. Looking up the rest from reference TRBV30 and TRBJ2-4 gives the full variable domain: SQTIHQWPATLVQPVGSPLSLECTVEGTSNPNLYWYRQAAGRGLQLLFYSVGIGQISSEVPQNLSASRPQDRQFILSSKKLLLSDSGFYLCAWRGVAKNIQYFGAGTRLSVL.

The chain uses TRBV7-3 and TRBJ2-7; 8 nucleotides match TRBD2. The CDR3 runs 15 residues. CDR1 SGHTA and CDR2 FQGTGA come from the germline V gene. With V trimmed by 5 bases and J by 7 bases, 13 bases remained unmatched. The CDR3 DNA is TGTGCCAGCAGCCCCCGGGGGGGCGGGGACCCGGAGCAGTACTTC. As protein: CASSPRGGGDPEQYF.

The V and J genes are TRBV4-1 and TRBJ2-2, with 12 bases lining up with TRBD2. The CDR3 runs to 19 residues. From germline, CDR1 is MGHRA and CDR2 YSYEKL. V trimming: 5 bases; J trimming: 1 base; junction bases outside the gene matches: 11. In nucleotides, the CDR3 is TGCGCCAGCAGCTCCCGCGGACTAGCGGGACTCGGGAACACCGGGGAGCTGTTTTTT. It yields the protein CASSSRGLAGLGNTGELFF.

This rearrangement joins TRBV5-4 to TRBJ2-7; D gene uncertain. Germline CDR1 reads SGHNT; CDR2 reads YYREEE (reference sequence). The length of the CDR3 is 12 residues. The V gene lost 4 bases and the J gene lost 6 bases, with 11 bases spanning the gap. The CDR3 spells CASSSSRGEQYF. CDR3 DNA: TGTGCCAGCAGCAGCTCCCGTGGCGAGCAGTACTTC.

This clone was seen a single time. The chain combines TRBV28 with TRBJ1-2; D unresolved. Germline V CDR1 and CDR2: MDHEN, SYDVKM. V was shortened by 6 bases and J by 6 bases, with 14 bases between the two germline ends. This CDR3 comprises 13 residues. CDR3 nucleotides: TGTGCCAGCAGACCCTCGGGAGAGGATGGCTACACCTTC. This sequence encodes CASRPSGEDGYTF.

This clone was observed a few times. The V call is TRBV6-1, the J call TRBJ1-4, with D tentatively TRBD1 (6 bases). Germline assignment: CDR1 MNHNS and CDR2 SASEGT. Trimming stripped 2 bases from V and 6 bases from J, with 16 bases between. The CDR3 totals 16 residues. As DNA, the CDR3 is TGTGCCAGCAGTGAAACCCTTGGGGGCGTTGATGAAAAACTGTTTTTT. This gives the protein CASSETLGGVDEKLFF.

The V and J genes are TRBV19 and TRBJ2-1; TRBD1 agrees at 7 bases. The CDR3 extends over 14 amino acids. The ends lost 1 base at V and 6 bases at J; junction bases unmatched: 3. Per germline, CDR1 LNHDA and CDR2 SQIVND (reference sequence). CDR3 sequence (DNA): TGTGCCAGTAGTATAGCCCGGGACAGCAATGAGCAGTTCTTC. Its protein product is CASSIARDSNEQFF.

The rearrangement uses TRBV11-1 and TRBJ2-2; 7 nucleotides agree with TRBD1. After removal of 5 bases from V and 6 bases from J, the junction contained 12 bases not matched to a gene. The germline V gene encodes CDR1 SGHAT and CDR2 FQDESV (reference sequence). This CDR3 contains 16 residues. The CDR3 is CASSLRTGPTAGELFF. The CDR3 DNA follows: TGTGCCAGCAGCCTAAGGACAGGACCAACGGCCGGGGAGCTGTTTTTT.

V and J are TRBV4-2 and TRBJ2-3, with unresolved D. This CDR3 contains 16 residues. CDR1 LGHNA and CDR2 YNFKEQ come from the germline V gene. Trimming removed 0 bases at V and 4 bases at J, with 14 bases between. CDR3 sequence reads: CASSQDGKAEADTQYF. CDR3 coding DNA: TGTGCCAGCAGCCAAGATGGTAAGGCCGAGGCAGATACGCAGTATTTT.

With regard to this clone: Since a far larger clone is one base different, this is likely a read error. This sequence joins TRBV28 and TRBJ1-5, with 9 bases identical to TRBD1. This CDR3 is built from 15 residues. Germline CDR1 is MDHEN and CDR2 is SYDVKM. Here the CDR3 reads CASSFGDRDNRPQHF. The CDR3 bases are TGTGCCAGCAGTTTTGGGGACAGGGACAATCGGCCCCAGCATTTT.

This sequence joins TRBV6-1 and TRBJ2-3; 9 bases line up with TRBD2. V dropped 4 bases and J dropped 9; count of bases not matched to a gene: 17. The CDR3 covers 17 residues. Germline CDR1 and CDR2: MNHNS and SASEGT. CDR3 loop: CASSGTLAGVSPGTQYF. Written as DNA, the CDR3 is TGTGCCAGCAGTGGAACGTTAGCGGGAGTCTCTCCAGGGACGCAGTATTTT.

As to this clone: This may stem from a read error, because a much larger clone lies one nucleotide away. The chain joins TRBV9 to TRBJ2-7; perhaps TRBD2 as D (5 bases). This CDR3 is built from 11 residues. CDR1 is SGDLS, CDR2 YYNGEE, per germline. V gave up 6 bases and J gave up 3 bases, with 7 bases separating them. The CDR3 reads CASTDYYEQYF. The CDR3, as DNA: TGTGCCAGCACCGACTACTACGAGCAGTACTTC.

The V gene is TRBV18, the J gene TRBJ2-7, with TRBD2 as a possible D gene (5 bases). The CDR3 covers 13 residues. Trimming took off 5 bases at V and 7 bases at J, with 15 bases between the two ends. The germline V gene has CDR1 KGHSH and CDR2 LQKENI. The CDR3 coding sequence is TGTGCCAGCTCAATGAGGGCAAACGAGGAGCAGTACTTC. This encodes CASSMRANEEQYF.

This clone was seen only once. This rearrangement joins TRBV7-4 to TRBJ2-7; no clear D gene. The CDR3 has 15 residues. The ends were cut back, 5 bases at V and 0 bases at J, with 14 bases in the middle. In germline, CDR1 is SGHVT, CDR2 SQSDAQ. CDR3 DNA: TGTGCCAGCAGCCTAGGACCTATGAGCTCCTACGAGCAGTACTTC. Translation: CASSLGPMSSYEQYF.

The chain couples TRBV19 to TRBJ2-3, with TRBD1 matching 9 bases. V gave up 5 bases and J gave up 2 bases; unmatched junction bases: 2. Germline V gene lookup returns CDR1 LNHDA and CDR2 SQIVND (reference sequence). This CDR3 spans 14 amino acids. This CDR3 is CASSPQGATDTQYF. As DNA, the CDR3 is TGTGCCAGTAGTCCACAGGGGGCCACAGATACGCAGTATTTT. Using reference TRBV19 and TRBJ2-3 for the parts outside the CDR3, the full variable domain is DGGITQSPKYLFRKEGQNVTLSCEQNLNHDAMYWYRQDPGQGLRLIYYSQIVNDFQKGDIAEGYSVSREKKESFPLTVTSAQKNPTAFYLCASSPQGATDTQYFGPGTRLTVL.

J is TRBJ1-4 and V is TRBV5-1; D is unresolved. V was clipped by 0 bases and J by 5 bases, with 11 bases between them. Germline V gene lookup returns CDR1 SGHRS and CDR2 YFSETQ. The CDR3 length is 15 residues. The CDR3, as DNA: TGCGCCAGCAGCTTGGCGGCAGGCGAGAATGAAAAACTGTTTTTT. Protein sequence: CASSLAAGENEKLFF.